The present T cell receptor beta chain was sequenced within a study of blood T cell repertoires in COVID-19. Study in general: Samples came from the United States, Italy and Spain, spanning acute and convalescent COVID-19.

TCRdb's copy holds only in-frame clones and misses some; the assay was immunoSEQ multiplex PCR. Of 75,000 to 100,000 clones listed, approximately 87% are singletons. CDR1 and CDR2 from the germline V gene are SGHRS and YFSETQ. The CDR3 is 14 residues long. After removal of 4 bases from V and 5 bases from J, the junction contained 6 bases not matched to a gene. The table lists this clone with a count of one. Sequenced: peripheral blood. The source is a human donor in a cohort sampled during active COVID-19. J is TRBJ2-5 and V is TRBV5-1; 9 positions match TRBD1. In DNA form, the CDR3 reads TGCGCCAGCAGCGGTTGGACAGGGGACGAGACCCAGTACTTC. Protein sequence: CASSGWTGDETQYF.